These 18 T cell receptor beta chains came from one sample sequenced in a study of cytomegalovirus exposure and HLA in healthy donors (dated 2017 in TCRdb). Receptor libraries were prepared by the immunoSEQ multiplex PCR assay. TCRdb limited this immuneACCESS table to in-frame rearrangements with V and J called. A share of clones is missing; checked studies link under half to unresolved V genes, and the rest is unexplained. The sample table holds 92,000 or so clones, of which 95% to 98% were seen once. The ten largest clones represent over 0.7% of the sample. The sequenced sample consisted of PBMCs. Source of these receptors: a man aged 18 to 30 in good health and CMV-seronegative.

This rearrangement joins TRBV27 to TRBJ2-1, with D possibly TRBD2 on 5 matching bases. Germline V gene lookup returns CDR1 MNHEY and CDR2 SMNVEV (reference sequence). The ends were cut back, 0 bases at V and 6 bases at J, with 15 bases in the middle. CDR3 size: 16 residues. Here the CDR3 reads CASSLSGDYIGNEQFF. The CDR3 DNA reads as TGTGCCAGCAGTTTATCCGGCGACTACATCGGCAATGAGCAGTTCTTC.

The chain employs TRBV11-2 and TRBJ2-2; TRBD2 matches 7 bases. The CDR3 runs to 17 residues. Trimming took 5 bases from V and 4 from J; bases not matched to a gene: 13. Germline CDR1 and CDR2: SGHAT and FQNNGV. The CDR3 spells CASSPPRAGVGTGELFF. CDR3 coding DNA: TGTGCCAGCAGCCCACCCCGGGCGGGAGTAGGCACCGGGGAGCTGTTTTTT.

The chain employs TRBV13 and TRBJ2-7; 8 positions match TRBD1. The CDR3 extends over 13 amino acids. Per germline, CDR1 PRHDT and CDR2 FYEKMQ (reference sequence). Trimming removed 2 bases from V and 6 bases from J; junction bases left unmatched: 3. CDR3 bases: TGTGCCAGCAGCTTACAGGGGGCAGGCGAGCAGTACTTC. This translates into CASSLQGAGEQYF.

CDR3 bases: TGTGCCAGCAGCTTAAGGGGTGACAGGAGTAGCACAGATACGCAGTATTTT. This codes for CASSLRGDRSSTDTQYF. The chain combines TRBV7-6 with TRBJ2-3, with D perhaps matching TRBD1 (6 bases). This CDR3 is built from 17 residues. Trimming removed 2 bases from V and 0 bases from J, with 15 bases in between. Germline-derived CDR1 and CDR2 are SGHVS and FNYEAQ.

This chain links TRBV15 with TRBJ2-2, with 10 bases that match TRBD2. V was pared by 0 bases and J by 6 bases, with 7 bases of the junction left unmatched. This CDR3 region has 17 residues. Germline V gene lookup returns CDR1 LNHNV and CDR2 YYDKDF (reference sequence). The CDR3 bases are TGTGCCACCAGCAGAGATTCCTCTAGCGGGGGTTCCGGGGAGCTGTTTTTT. Amino acids: CATSRDSSSGGSGELFF.

The rearrangement uses TRBV27 and TRBJ2-1; TRBD2 matches 7 bases. Per the germline V gene, CDR1 is MNHEY and CDR2 is SMNVEV (reference sequence). V shed 3 bases and J 0 bases; nucleotides not matched to a gene: 8. This CDR3 region has 17 residues. The CDR3 loop reads CASSLTLADYSYNEQFF. The CDR3 region has the DNA TGTGCCAGCAGTTTGACCCTAGCGGACTACTCCTACAATGAGCAGTTCTTC.

A single count supports this clone. This rearrangement joins TRBV10-3 to TRBJ2-3; TRBD2 matches at 9 bases. The junction had 11 bases not matched to a gene; V was cut back by 7 bases and J by 6 bases. CDR3 size: 15 residues. The germline V gene encodes CDR1 ENHRY and CDR2 SYGVKD. The CDR3 nucleotides read TGTGCCATCACGGGGCTAGCGGGGTCCTTGGATACGCAGTATTTT. Encoded protein: CAITGLAGSLDTQYF.

This rearrangement joins TRBV14 to TRBJ2-1; D possibly corresponds to TRBD2 (6 bases). Germline-derived CDR1 and CDR2 are SGHDN and FVKESK. This CDR3 spans 12 amino acids. V lost 8 bases and J lost 15, with 20 bases in between. In DNA, the CDR3 is TGTGCCAGCTCAATCGCAAGGACTATTCTGTTCTTC. Translating gives CASSIARTILFF.

In its sample, this clone was seen once. J is TRBJ2-7 and V is TRBV5-1; 14 positions agree with TRBD2. Unmatched junction bases numbered 5, after V lost 3 bases and J lost 6 bases. CDR1 and CDR2 (germline): SGHRS, YFSETQ. CDR3 size: 15 residues. The CDR3 sequence: CASSWGLAGVGEQYF. In DNA, the CDR3 is TGCGCCAGCAGCTGGGGACTAGCGGGAGTCGGCGAGCAGTACTTC.

This clone was counted once. This rearrangement joins TRBV6-5 to TRBJ2-7, with 7 bases matching TRBD1. This CDR3 region has 13 residues. Germline V gives CDR1 MNHEY, CDR2 SVGAGI. Trimming removed 10 bases from V and 13 bases from J; junction bases left unmatched: 19. The CDR3 bases are TGTGCCATTACAGCGACAGGGCAAGGGGGCTTTTACGTC. Protein product: CAITATGQGGFYV.

The count of this clone is one. V usage is TRBV6-6 and J usage is TRBJ2-2; TRBD2 aligns across 8 bases. V lost 5 bases and J lost 4; bases outside the gene matches: 9. Looked up from germline, CDR1 is MNHNY and CDR2 is SVGAGI (reference sequence). This CDR3 has 16 residues. CDR3 amino acids: CASSRLAPSGTGELFF. Here the CDR3 DNA reads TGTGCCAGCAGTCGACTAGCGCCGAGTGGCACCGGGGAGCTGTTTTTT.

V gene TRBV19 combines with J gene TRBJ2-5, with 8 positions matching TRBD1. The germline V gene encodes CDR1 LNHDA and CDR2 SQIVND (reference sequence). This CDR3 is 14 amino acids long. V trimming: 7 bases; J trimming: 2 bases; junction bases outside the gene matches: 6. The CDR3 sequence is CASKHRGDQETQYF. CDR3 in DNA: TGTGCCAGTAAGCACAGGGGGGATCAAGAGACCCAGTACTTC.

The chain employs TRBV6-5 and TRBJ1-4; weak D call: TRBD1 (6 bases). Trimming removed 2 bases from V and 8 bases from J, with 18 bases in between. Germline CDR1 reads MNHEY; CDR2 reads SVGAGI. CDR3 length equals 16 residues. CDR3: CASSYGGALSGEKLFF. The DNA for the CDR3 is TGTGCCAGCAGTTACGGGGGCGCCCTCTCCGGGGAAAAACTGTTTTTT.

Notes on this clone: One junction end disagrees with the germline gene, perhaps due to a read error. This sequence joins TRBV4-1 and TRBJ2-3; 7 bases fit TRBD1. The CDR3 spans 15 residues. CDR1 and CDR2 from the germline V gene are MGHRA and YSYEKL. The CDR3 protein is CASIQDRDAGDTQYF. The CDR3 DNA reads as TGCGCCAGCATCCAAGACAGGGATGCTGGAGATACGCAGTATTTT.

The table lists this clone with a count of one. The rearrangement links TRBV6-5 to TRBJ1-2; 9 positions agree with TRBD1. Trimming removed 5 bases from V and 12 bases from J; junction bases left unmatched: 10. The CDR3 is made up of 13 amino acids. The V gene's germline CDR1 is MNHEY and CDR2 SVGAGI. CDR3 in amino acids: CASSTLTGGADTF. CDR3 DNA sequence: TGTGCCAGCAGTACACTTACAGGGGGCGCGGACACCTTC.

This rearrangement joins TRBV7-2 to TRBJ1-2; possibly TRBD1 for D (6 bases). This CDR3 spans 14 amino acids. V lost 1 base and J 10 bases, leaving 16 bases between the germline ends. The germline CDR1 and CDR2 sequences are SGHTA and FQGNSA. The CDR3 protein is CASSLGDKDSVYTF. As DNA, the CDR3 is TGTGCCAGCAGCTTAGGTGATAAGGACAGTGTCTACACCTTC.

The CDR3 coding sequence is TGTGCCAGTAGTATCCAGGCCGGAATGTATCAGCCCCAGCATTTT. Translated, it gives CASSIQAGMYQPQHF. The rearrangement uses TRBV19 and TRBJ1-5; D is unresolved. Germline CDR1 LNHDA, CDR2 SQIVND (reference sequence). CDR3 size: 15 residues. Trimming removed 3 bases at V and 5 bases at J, with 14 bases between.

The chain has TRBV9 and TRBJ2-2; D is unresolved. V was trimmed by 0 bases and J by 4 bases, leaving 4 bases between them. The germline gives CDR1 SGDLS, CDR2 YYNGEE. The CDR3 has 13 amino acids. CDR3 nucleotide sequence: TGTGCCAGCAGCGTAGGTCTCACCGGGGAGCTGTTTTTT. This gives the protein CASSVGLTGELFF. The variable domain in full, with the rest retrieved from reference TRBV9 and TRBJ2-2, is DSGVTQTPKHLITATGQRVTLRCSPRSGDLSVYWYQQSLDQGLQFLIQYYNGEERAKGNILERFSAQQFPDLHSELNLSSLELGDSALYFCASSVGLTGELFFGEGSRLTVL.